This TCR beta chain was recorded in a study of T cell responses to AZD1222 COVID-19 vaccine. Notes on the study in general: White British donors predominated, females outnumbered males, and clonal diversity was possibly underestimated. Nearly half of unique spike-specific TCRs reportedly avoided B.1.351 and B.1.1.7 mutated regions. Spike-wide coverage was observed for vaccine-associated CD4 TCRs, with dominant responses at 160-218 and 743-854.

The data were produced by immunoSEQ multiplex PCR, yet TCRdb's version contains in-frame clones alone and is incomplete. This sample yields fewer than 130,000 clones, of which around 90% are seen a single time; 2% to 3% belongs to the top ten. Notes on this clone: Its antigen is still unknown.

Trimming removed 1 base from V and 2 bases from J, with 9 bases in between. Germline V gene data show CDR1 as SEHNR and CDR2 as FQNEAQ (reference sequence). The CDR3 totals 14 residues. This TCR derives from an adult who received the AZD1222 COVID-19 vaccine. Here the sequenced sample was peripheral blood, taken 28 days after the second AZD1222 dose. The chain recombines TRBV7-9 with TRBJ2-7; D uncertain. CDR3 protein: CASSLGRLPYEQYF. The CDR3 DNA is TGTGCCAGCAGCTTAGGACGGCTGCCCTACGAGCAGTACTTC.